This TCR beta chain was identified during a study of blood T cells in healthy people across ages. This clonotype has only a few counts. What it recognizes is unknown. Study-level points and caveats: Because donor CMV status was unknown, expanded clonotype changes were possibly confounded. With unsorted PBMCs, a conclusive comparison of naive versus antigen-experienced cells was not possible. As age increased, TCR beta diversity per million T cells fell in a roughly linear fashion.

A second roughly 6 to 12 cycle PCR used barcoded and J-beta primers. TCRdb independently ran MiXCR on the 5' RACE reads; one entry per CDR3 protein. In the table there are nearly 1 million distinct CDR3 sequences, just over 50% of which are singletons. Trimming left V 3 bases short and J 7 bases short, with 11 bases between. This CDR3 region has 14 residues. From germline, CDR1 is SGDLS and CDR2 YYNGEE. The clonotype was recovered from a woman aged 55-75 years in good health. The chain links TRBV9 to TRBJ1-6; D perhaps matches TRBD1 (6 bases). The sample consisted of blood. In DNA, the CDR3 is TGTGCCAGCAGCGGGGACACCGCAAATTCACCCCTCCACTTT. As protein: CASSGDTANSPLHF.